This T cell receptor (beta chain) originates from a study of T cell changes during pregnancy in multiple sclerosis. Assay used: immunoSEQ multiplex PCR; TCRdb lists only in-frame clones, some missing. The sample contains tens of thousands of clones, roughly 89% of which appear only once. There are 17 residues in the CDR3. Germline CDR1 SGHRS, CDR2 YFSETQ. V was pared by 0 bases and J by 1 base, with 6 bases of the junction left unmatched. The chain links TRBV5-1 to TRBJ2-2, with TRBD1 matching 7 bases. The source was peripheral blood, collected in the third trimester of pregnancy. The source of this sequence is a female donor in good health, enrolled as a control in a pregnancy study. The CDR3 DNA sequence: TGCGCCAGCAGCTTGGCGGAGAACAGGGGGAACACCGGGGAGCTGTTTTTT. It encodes CASSLAENRGNTGELFF.